This T cell receptor beta chain appears in the sequencing data of a study of cytomegalovirus exposure and HLA in healthy donors. As regards this clone: What it recognizes is unknown.

The study, taken as a whole, reports: Other equally common chains were less clonally expanded than HLA-associated TCR beta chains, a later analysis showed. Later work found most CMV-associated TCR beta chains apparently HLA-restricted. Specific recognition of CMV antigens was confirmed in vitro for a few chains (all CMV-associated).

CDR1 is GTSNPN, CDR2 SVGIG, per germline (reference sequence). This CDR3 is built from 13 residues. Trimming took 5 bases from V and 6 from J; bases not matched to a gene: 5. With 60 Vbeta and 13 Jbeta primers, the PCR was carried out. Sequencing was performed with immunoSEQ multiplex PCR; in TCRdb, only in-frame clones are kept and a portion is missing. Among around 180,000 clones listed, over 60% were seen once. The rearrangement uses TRBV30 and TRBJ2-2; TRBD1 aligns across 8 bases. This TCR derives from a girl aged 5-17 years in good health and CMV-seronegative. The source material was PBMCs. CDR3 loop: CAWGLQGAGELFF. The CDR3 DNA sequence: TGTGCCTGGGGCCTACAGGGGGCCGGGGAGCTGTTTTTT.